This T cell receptor (beta chain) was sequenced in a study of cytomegalovirus exposure and HLA in healthy donors. The V and J ends lost 5 bases and 2 bases respectively, with 6 bases between them. Germline loops: CDR1 GTSNPN, CDR2 SVGIG (reference sequence). The CDR3 runs 11 residues. The PCR employed 60 Vbeta primers together with 13 Jbeta primers. Some clones are missing from TCRdb's copy, which holds only in-frame ones; the method was immunoSEQ multiplex PCR. The sample lists 100,000 to 150,000 clones, 70% to 80% occurring once. The TCR comes from a woman aged 60-75 years in good health and CMV-seronegative. The sample comprised PBMCs. The chain combines TRBV30 with TRBJ1-2, with D unclear. CDR3 sequence (DNA): TGTGCCTGGCTTAAAAACTATGGCTACACCTTC. It encodes CAWLKNYGYTF.